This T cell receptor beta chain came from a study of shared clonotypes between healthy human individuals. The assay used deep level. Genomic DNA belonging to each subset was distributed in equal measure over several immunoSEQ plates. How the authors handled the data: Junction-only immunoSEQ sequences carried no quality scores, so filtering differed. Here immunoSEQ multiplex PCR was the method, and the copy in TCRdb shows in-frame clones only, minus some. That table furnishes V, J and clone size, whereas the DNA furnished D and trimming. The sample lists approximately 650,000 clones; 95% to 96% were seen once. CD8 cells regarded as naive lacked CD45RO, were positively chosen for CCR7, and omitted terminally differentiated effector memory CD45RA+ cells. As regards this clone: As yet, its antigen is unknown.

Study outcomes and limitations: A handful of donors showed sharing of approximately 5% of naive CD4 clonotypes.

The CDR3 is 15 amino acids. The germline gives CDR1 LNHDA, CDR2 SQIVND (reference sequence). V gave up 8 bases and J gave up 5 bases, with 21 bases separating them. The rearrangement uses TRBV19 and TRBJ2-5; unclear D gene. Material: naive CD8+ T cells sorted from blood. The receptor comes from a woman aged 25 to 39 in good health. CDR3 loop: CASRLSVGIRETQYF. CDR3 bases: TGTGCCAGTCGACTGTCGGTAGGGATCAGGGAGACCCAGTACTTC.